This TCR beta chain was identified in a study of CD8+ T cells in alopecia areata. The overall study: People stayed on tofacitinib for 6 to 18 months, then stopped the drug for 6 months.

The treatment: oral pan-JAK inhibitor, 5-10 mg twice daily. Peripheral blood, together with lesional scalp punch biopsies, was collected from alopecia areata patients. RNA extraction and reverse transcription yielded cDNA as sequencing template. Repertoires were generated with immunoSEQ multiplex PCR, while TCRdb's copy carries only in-frame clones and drops some. The sample has some 7,100 clones, 60% to 65% seen once. Deletions cut 6 bases from V and 3 bases from J, with 15 bases between. CDR1 and CDR2 from the germline V gene are MNHEY and SVGAGI. The CDR3 totals 15 residues. Here the sequenced sample was skin, taken at week 4, from a patient treated with tofacitinib. The V and J genes are TRBV6-5 and TRBJ1-5; possibly TRBD1 for D (6 bases). This clonotype was obtained from a human donor with alopecia areata. CDR3 amino acids: CASSRNYRDNQPQHF. The CDR3 nucleotides read TGTGCCAGCAGCCGGAATTACAGGGACAATCAGCCCCAGCATTTT.